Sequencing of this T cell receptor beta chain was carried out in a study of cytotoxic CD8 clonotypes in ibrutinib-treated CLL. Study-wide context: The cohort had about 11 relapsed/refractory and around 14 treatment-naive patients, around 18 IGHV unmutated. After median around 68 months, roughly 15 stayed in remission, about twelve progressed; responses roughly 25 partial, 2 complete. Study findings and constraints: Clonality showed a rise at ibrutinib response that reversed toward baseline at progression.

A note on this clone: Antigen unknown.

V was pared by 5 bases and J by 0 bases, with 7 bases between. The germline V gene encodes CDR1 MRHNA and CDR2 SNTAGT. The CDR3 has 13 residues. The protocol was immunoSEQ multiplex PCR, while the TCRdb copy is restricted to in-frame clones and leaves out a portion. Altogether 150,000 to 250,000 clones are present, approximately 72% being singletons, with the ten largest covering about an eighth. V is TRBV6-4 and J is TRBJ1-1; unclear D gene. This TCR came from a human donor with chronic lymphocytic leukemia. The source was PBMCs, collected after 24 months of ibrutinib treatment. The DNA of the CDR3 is TGTGCCAGCAGTTCCTTTATGAACACTGAAGCTTTCTTT. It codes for CASSSFMNTEAFF.